These 21 T cell receptor beta chains originate from one sample sequenced in a study of T cell responses to AZD1222 COVID-19 vaccine. Produced via immunoSEQ multiplex PCR; TCRdb's table is partial and in-frame only. The data hold 100,000 to 150,000 clones, with roughly 87% observed a single time. Material: peripheral blood, obtained on day 0 of MenACWY control vaccination. All receptors come from an adult in good health.

As for this clone: The sample has other DNA sequences that encode this CDR3 too. The chain employs TRBV5-6 and TRBJ2-3; D is unresolved. Per germline, CDR1 SGHDT and CDR2 YYEEEE. This CDR3 contains 13 residues. Trimming took off 4 bases at V and 0 bases at J, with 6 bases between the two ends. CDR3: CASSLTSTDTQYF. In DNA form, the CDR3 reads TGTGCCAGCAGCCTAACTAGCACAGATACGCAGTATTTT.

The rearrangement links TRBV2 to TRBJ2-1; D gene unclear. The germline gives CDR1 SNHLY, CDR2 FYNNEI. The CDR3 extends over 12 amino acids. Trimming took 6 bases from V and 7 from J, leaving 10 bases between them. CDR3 sequence (DNA): TGTGCCAGCAGGGCTCTAGTAAATGAGCAGTTCTTC. Protein product: CASRALVNEQFF.

This sequence joins TRBV4-3 and TRBJ1-5; D unclear. The germline V and J ends were trimmed by 0 bases and 0 bases, with 6 bases remaining between them. The CDR3 sequence is 15 residues long. The germline CDR1 and CDR2 sequences are LGHNA and YSLEER. The CDR3 loop reads CASSQEGFSNQPQHF. The CDR3, as DNA: TGCGCCAGCAGCCAAGAAGGTTTTAGCAATCAGCCCCAGCATTTT.

The V gene is TRBV6-5, the J gene TRBJ2-5; 9 nucleotides align to TRBD1. The V and J ends lost 6 bases and 5 bases, in that order; junction bases with no gene match: 4. This CDR3 contains 13 residues. In germline, CDR1 is MNHEY, CDR2 SVGAGI. The CDR3 loop reads CASRRTGGETQYF. In DNA, the CDR3 is TGTGCCAGCAGGCGCACAGGGGGCGAGACCCAGTACTTC.

This clone has a single count. This chain joins TRBV7-6 and TRBJ2-5, with 15 positions matching TRBD2. Trimming cost V 2 bases and J 0 bases; bases outside gene matches: 13. The CDR3 loop spans 21 amino acids. Germline loops: CDR1 SGHVS, CDR2 FNYEAQ. CDR3 sequence (DNA): TGTGCCAGCAGCTTAAAGGGACTAGCGGGAGGACTGGATGGGTACCAAGAGACCCAGTACTTC. Protein sequence: CASSLKGLAGGLDGYQETQYF.

This chain uses TRBV7-2 with TRBJ2-3, with 12 nucleotides matching TRBD2. Germline CDR1 SGHTA, CDR2 FQGNSA. The trim removed 2 bases at V and 6 bases at J, leaving 3 bases unmatched. The length of the CDR3 is 15 residues. CDR3 protein: CASSLWTSGADTQYF. CDR3 DNA sequence: TGTGCCAGCAGCTTATGGACTAGCGGGGCGGATACGCAGTATTTT.

The chain couples TRBV7-3 to TRBJ2-3; D not resolved. V lost 9 bases, J lost 2 bases, and 9 bases lay in between. From germline, CDR1 is SGHTA and CDR2 FQGTGA. This CDR3 has 12 residues. The CDR3 DNA follows: TGTGCCAGTTCAGGAAACACAGATACGCAGTATTTT. Translation: CASSGNTDTQYF.

The CDR3 sequence is CASSQVAHGYTF. CDR3 sequence (DNA): TGTGCCAGCAGCCAAGTTGCTCATGGCTACACCTTC. The rearrangement joins TRBV3-1 (or the pseudogene TRBV3-2) to TRBJ1-2; D gene uncertain. V was trimmed by 1 base and J by 6 bases, leaving 6 bases between them. The germline gives CDR1 LGHDT, CDR2 YNNKEL (reference sequence). The CDR3 is made up of 12 amino acids.

This rearrangement joins TRBV5-1 to TRBJ2-1; the match to TRBD2 covers 8 bases. CDR1 and CDR2 (germline): SGHRS, YFSETQ. J gave up 0 bases and V 4 bases, and 6 bases lay outside the gene matches. This CDR3 has 16 amino acids. The CDR3 region is CASSLSGDNSYNEQFF. The CDR3 coding sequence is TGCGCCAGCAGCCTTAGCGGGGATAACTCCTACAATGAGCAGTTCTTC.

The chain employs TRBV19 and TRBJ1-1; D remains unclear. This CDR3 comprises 13 residues. Trimming left V 7 bases short and J 1 base short, with 10 bases between. Germline loops: CDR1 LNHDA, CDR2 SQIVND (reference sequence). This CDR3 is CASKIAGNTEAFF. The CDR3, as DNA: TGTGCCAGTAAGATCGCAGGGAACACTGAAGCTTTCTTT.

This clone has just one count. The genes are TRBV11-3 and TRBJ2-2; D may be TRBD2 (5 bases). Germline CDR1 reads SGHNT; CDR2 reads YENEEA. Deletions cut 1 base from V and 6 bases from J, with 15 bases between. This CDR3 contains 16 residues. The CDR3: CASSLGGSVSAGELFF. The CDR3 region has the DNA TGTGCCAGCAGCTTAGGTGGGAGTGTTTCCGCCGGGGAGCTGTTTTTT.

The V call is TRBV6-5, the J call TRBJ1-3; D call uncertain. The CDR3 is 14 amino acids. The V gene lost 3 bases and the J gene lost 0 bases, with 6 bases spanning the gap. Germline V gives CDR1 MNHEY, CDR2 SVGAGI. CDR3 coding DNA: TGTGCCAGCAGTTATGAGGGCTCTGGAAACACCATATATTTT. Its translation is CASSYEGSGNTIYF.

This clone was observed a single time. The chain combines TRBV5-6 with TRBJ2-7, with D possibly TRBD1 on 6 matching bases. The germline V gene encodes CDR1 SGHDT and CDR2 YYEEEE. CDR3 size: 12 residues. Between the trimmed V and J ends, which lost 0 bases and 9 bases, there was a span of 10 bases. CDR3 residues: CASSLVAGAQYF. As DNA, the CDR3 is TGTGCCAGCAGCTTGGTGGCAGGGGCGCAGTACTTC.

This rearrangement joins TRBV4-1 to TRBJ2-3; 7 nucleotides match TRBD2. The germline V gene has CDR1 MGHRA and CDR2 YSYEKL. The trim removed 1 base at V and 5 bases at J, leaving 12 bases unmatched. This CDR3 comprises 17 residues. Here the CDR3 DNA reads TGCGCCAGCAGCCAAGTTCCTACGGGACTATCGAGAGATACGCAGTATTTT. Translating gives CASSQVPTGLSRDTQYF.

J is TRBJ2-7 and V is TRBV9; TRBD2 matches at 8 bases. CDR1 is SGDLS, CDR2 YYNGEE, per germline. The trim removed 4 bases at V and 0 bases at J, leaving 6 bases unmatched. The CDR3 runs 15 residues. CDR3 sequence: CASSPREGLSYEQYF. The CDR3, as DNA: TGTGCCAGCAGCCCCCGGGAGGGACTCTCCTACGAGCAGTACTTC.

The gene calls are TRBV28 and TRBJ1-5, with a weak D call TRBD1 (5 bases). Germline V gene lookup returns CDR1 MDHEN and CDR2 SYDVKM. V lost 5 bases, J lost 1 base, and 12 bases lay in between. The CDR3 loop spans 15 amino acids. CDR3 sequence: CASSPLWGSNQPQHF. The CDR3, as DNA: TGTGCCAGCAGTCCCCTCTGGGGGAGCAATCAGCCCCAGCATTTT.

This clone was recorded a few times. V and J are TRBV5-1 and TRBJ1-6; D gene ambiguous. Germline V CDR1 and CDR2: SGHRS, YFSETQ. V was trimmed by 4 bases and J by 9 bases, leaving 29 bases between them. CDR3 length equals 19 residues. CDR3 nucleotide sequence: TGCGCCAGCAGCAAAACGGATCTCTGGGCGGGCCTCGGTGTTTCACCCCTCCACTTT. Its translation is CASSKTDLWAGLGVSPLHF. Filled out from reference TRBV5-1 and TRBJ1-6, the complete variable domain reads KAGVTQTPRYLIKTRGQQVTLSCSPISGHRSVSWYQQTPGQGLQFLFEYFSETQRNKGNFPGRFSGRQFSNSRSEMNVSTLELGDSALYLCASSKTDLWAGLGVSPLHFGNGTRLTVT.

The chain joins TRBV24-1 to TRBJ2-3; D remains unclear. The CDR3 is 13 residues long. CDR1 and CDR2 (germline): KGHDR, SFDVKD. Trimming stripped 5 bases from V and 0 bases from J, with 5 bases between. CDR3 amino acids: CATSVDSTDTQYF. The DNA of the CDR3 is TGTGCCACCAGTGTGGACAGCACAGATACGCAGTATTTT.

The V call is TRBV2, the J call TRBJ2-3; D gene ambiguous. This CDR3 comprises 13 residues. The V gene lost 0 bases and the J gene lost 4 bases, with 5 bases spanning the gap. Germline CDR1 is SNHLY and CDR2 is FYNNEI. The chain's CDR3 is CASSEALPDTQYF. CDR3 sequence (DNA): TGTGCCAGCAGTGAAGCGCTACCAGATACGCAGTATTTT.

In nucleotides, the CDR3 is TGTGCCAGCGGAAACAGGGAGAACAATGAGCAGTTCTTC. It is translated as CASGNRENNEQFF. The chain employs TRBV6-4 and TRBJ2-1, with D possibly TRBD1 on 6 matching bases. The V gene's germline CDR1 is MRHNA and CDR2 SNTAGT. The length of the CDR3 is 13 residues. The V and J ends lost 8 bases and 5 bases respectively, with 13 bases between them.

This CDR3 reads CASSSDPNRGGEQYV. Here the CDR3 DNA reads TGTGCCAGCAGCTCCGACCCAAACAGGGGAGGCGAGCAGTACGTC. This sequence joins TRBV5-4 and TRBJ2-7; TRBD1 is a possible D gene (7 bases). V was cut by 3 bases and J by 6 bases, with 19 bases left in between. Germline CDR1 and CDR2: SGHNT and YYREEE (reference sequence). The CDR3 totals 15 residues.